The rows below give T cell receptor beta chains drawn from one sample of a study of Graves' ophthalmopathy and Graves' hyperthyroidism. TCRdb recomputed calls from the multiplex PCR reads with MiXCR, one row per CDR3 protein. The data contain more than 300,000 distinct CDR3 sequences, about 16% of them seen just once; the ten biggest clones take up about 7%. The sequenced sample was peripheral blood. These receptors all stem from a woman aged 18-29 years with stable Graves' hyperthyroidism. Both conserved end residues are trimmed from each CDR3.

v_gene,CDR3aa
TRBV9,ASSVNGAGANVLT
TRBV7-7,ASSSGTGGQYGTGELF
TRBV6-5,ASSYSIWAGGDLAPLH
TRBV19,ASSIRGPNSPLH
TRBV5-1,ASSFRTANTGELF
TRBV19,ASSILDRNQETQY
TRBV25-1,ASRRSRNSPLH
TRBV20-1,SAREGAYEQY
TRBV20-1,SALNFGSPLH
TRBV10-1,ASSGGTGYTGELF
TRBV15,ATQGPTRNQPQH
TRBV6-5,ASSYSTSRAYEQY
TRBV19,ASSMWDRVYQPQH
TRBV12-3/TRBV12-4,ASKARQGMNTEAF
TRBV25-1,ASSEYIRSLNYEQY
TRBV12-3/TRBV12-4,ASTPGSATDTQY
TRBV7-8,ASSLVRRHSPLH
TRBV15,ATSRDRGGKRTQY
TRBV7-6,ASSLTSGGSNTYEQY
TRBV6-1,ASSGLGASNQPQH
TRBV24-1,ATSDPRDLGHIQY
TRBV7-8,ASSLNPGRTGELF
TRBV28,ASRKGSGELF
TRBV7-8,ASSLSSGQLGQTYVQY
TRBV15,ATSSPIPKVVSTYEQY
TRBV19,ASSILGPPPQH
TRBV4-1,TSSVRQGQETQY
TRBV15,ATSRDPYTGELF
TRBV20-1,SAMTDSPKGNTIY
TRBV5-1,ASSLAGRLNTEAF
TRBV20-1,SARDWGMNTEAF
TRBV12-3/TRBV12-4,ASSSLAGAGEQY
TRBV7-8,ASSFLGETQY
TRBV12-3/TRBV12-4,ASSQAAGNQPQH
TRBV5-6,ASSPSGRGQETQY
TRBV12-3/TRBV12-4,ASSLGPPGDREETQY
TRBV19,ASSRGVGGAGETQY
TRBV7-2,ASSLGKGLLREQY
TRBV5-1,ASSRARMGPYEQY
TRBV12-3/TRBV12-4,ASSLIEGGQPQH
TRBV6-2/TRBV6-3,ASSYYSYEQY
TRBV11-3,ASSPPAFTSSYEQY
TRBV3-1,ASSHAGLAVYEQY
TRBV6-5,ASRSRGLETQY
TRBV6-1,ASGGPGRSTEAF
TRBV20-1,SARDPGGNTIY
TRBV7-9,ASSTMGPTEQY
TRBV14,ANRTGRNYGYT
TRBV6-1,ASSPNQGSIQY
TRBV6-5,ASSYTTLQGSYEQY
TRBV24-1,AASDSDMVEETQY
TRBV19,ASSFPGRLNTEAF
TRBV28,ASSLTPSGSGANVLT
TRBV19,ASSKYTGELF
TRBV5-1,ASSLEGLGTEAF
TRBV12-5,ASGPSGTRVPYEQY
TRBV19,ASTVTGADTEAF
TRBV6-5,ASRMGNYGYT